This T cell receptor (beta chain) was sequenced during a study of T cell responses to AZD1222 COVID-19 vaccine. Study results and caveats: Females made up more of the donors, who were largely white British, and clonal diversity may have come out too low. It was only a handful of AZD1222 recipients who were seropositive at baseline. Repertoire sampling happened only post peak T cell response.

The protocol was immunoSEQ multiplex PCR, while the TCRdb copy is restricted to in-frame clones and leaves out a portion. The sample has approximately 210,000 clones, roughly 90% seen once; the top ten hold 3.4%. Regarding this clone: Its specificity is unknown.

Trimming removed 4 bases at V and 4 bases at J, with 10 bases between. In germline, CDR1 is SNHLY, CDR2 FYNNEI. The CDR3 loop spans 13 amino acids. The chain has TRBV2 and TRBJ1-2; possibly TRBD1 for D (5 bases). This receptor was obtained from an adult who received the AZD1222 COVID-19 vaccine. The sequencing used peripheral blood, collected 28 days after the second AZD1222 dose. As DNA, the CDR3 is TGTGCCAGCAGTGTGCCGGGGCCCTATGGCTACACCTTC. Translated: CASSVPGPYGYTF. The full variable domain, rest sourced from reference TRBV2 and TRBJ1-2, is EPEVTQTPSHQVTQMGQEVILRCVPISNHLYFYWYRQILGQKVEFLVSFYNNEISEKSEIFDDQFSVERPDGSNFTLKIRSTKLEDSAMYFCASSVPGPYGYTFGSGTRLTVV.